Below are 19 T cell receptor beta chains sequenced from a single sample in a study of cytomegalovirus exposure and HLA in healthy donors. The PCR ran on 60 Vbeta and 13 Jbeta primers. The method was immunoSEQ multiplex PCR; TCRdb's version includes in-frame clones alone and lacks a portion of them. The top ten hold 1.5% of the sample, which has about 170,000 clones, approximately 75% seen once. Sequencing used PBMCs. Receptors were obtained from a girl aged 10 to 17 in good health and CMV-seronegative.

The V and J genes are TRBV25-1 and TRBJ2-5; maybe TRBD2 (7 bases). This CDR3 is built from 14 residues. V dropped 8 bases and J dropped 4 bases, with 17 bases sitting between them. Germline V gene sequence: CDR1 MGHDK, CDR2 SYGVNS. The CDR3 is CASQRGGAGETQYF. The CDR3 coding sequence is TGTGCCAGCCAAAGGGGGGGGGCCGGAGAGACCCAGTACTTC.

This clone was counted between two and nine times. The V and J genes are TRBV11-3 and TRBJ2-2, with 10 bases fitting TRBD2. The CDR3 runs to 15 residues. J gave up 3 bases and V 2 bases, and 0 bases lay outside the gene matches. Germline lookup yields CDR1 SGHNT and CDR2 YENEEA. CDR3 coding DNA: TGTGCCAGCAGCTTAAGCGGGGGGGACACCGGGGAGCTGTTTTTT. This translates into CASSLSGGDTGELFF.

To note about this clone: The sample contains more than one DNA sequence encoding this CDR3. This chain links TRBV5-4 with TRBJ1-6; 7 nucleotides match TRBD1. The CDR3 runs 15 residues. Germline trimming cut 0 bases from V and 4 bases from J; bases unmatched to any gene: 1. In germline, CDR1 is SGHNT, CDR2 YYREEE (reference sequence). The DNA of the CDR3 is TGTGCCAGCAGCTTGGTGGGACAGTATAATTCACCCCTCCACTTT. Its translation is CASSLVGQYNSPLHF. The full variable domain, with the rest looked up from reference TRBV5-4 and TRBJ1-6, is ETGVTQSPTHLIKTRGQQVTLRCSSQSGHNTVSWYQQALGQGPQFIFQYYREEENGRGNFPPRFSGLQFPNYSSELNVNALELDDSALYLCASSLVGQYNSPLHFGNGTRLTVT.

V gene TRBV28 combines with J gene TRBJ1-2, with D possibly matching TRBD1 (6 bases). Germline V gene sequence: CDR1 MDHEN, CDR2 SYDVKM. The CDR3 length is 12 residues. V dropped 5 bases and J dropped 4 bases, with 8 bases sitting between them. DNA of the CDR3: TGTGCCAGCAGTAGACAGGTCTATGGCTACACCTTC. Protein: CASSRQVYGYTF.

The V and J genes are TRBV29-1 and TRBJ2-5; 13 bases align to TRBD2. The germline CDR1 and CDR2 sequences are SQVTM and ANQGSEA. This CDR3 comprises 14 residues. J was trimmed by 5 bases and V by 6 bases; bases with no gene match: 6. The CDR3 DNA is TGCAGCGTCTGGACTAGCGGGGGTAAGGAGACCCAGTACTTC. Protein product: CSVWTSGGKETQYF.

The V call is TRBV21-1, the J call TRBJ2-3; the D segment call TRBD1 is taken from the table without a DNA check. TRBV21-1 is labeled a pseudogene. This CDR3 is built from 20 residues. DNA of the CDR3: TGTGCCAGCAGCCGCAACGCAGGTTTAGGACAGGGGAGGATGACAGATACGCAGTATTTT. This gives the protein CASSRNAGLGQGRMTDTQYF.

This chain connects TRBV6-1 to TRBJ2-3, with 7 bases identical to TRBD2. J gave up 6 bases and V 2 bases, and 8 bases lay outside the gene matches. The CDR3 covers 15 residues. From germline, CDR1 is MNHNS and CDR2 SASEGT. CDR3 sequence (DNA): TGTGCCAGCAGTGAAATAAATCGGGGGGTCGATACGCAGTATTTT. Amino acids: CASSEINRGVDTQYF.

CDR3 sequence reads: CSASSPNEQFF. CDR3 in DNA: TGCAGTGCTAGTTCTCCCAATGAGCAGTTCTTC. The genes are TRBV20-1 and TRBJ2-1; D uncertain. The ends were cut back, 3 bases at V and 6 bases at J, with 6 bases in the middle. The CDR3 consists of 11 residues. CDR1 DFQATT and CDR2 SNEGSKA come from the germline V gene (reference sequence).

This chain joins TRBV5-1 and TRBJ2-1; TRBD2 matches 7 bases. V lost 3 bases and J lost 0; bases outside the gene matches: 3. The V gene's germline CDR1 is SGHRS and CDR2 YFSETQ. This CDR3 is built from 15 residues. The CDR3 loop reads CASSYRGDSYNEQFF. CDR3 bases: TGCGCCAGCAGCTATCGGGGGGACTCCTACAATGAGCAGTTCTTC.

This rearrangement joins TRBV27 to TRBJ1-6, with a tentative D call TRBD1 (5 bases). Germline loops: CDR1 MNHEY, CDR2 SMNVEV (reference sequence). The V end was cut by 2 bases, the J end by 0 bases, with 14 bases between. This CDR3 is built from 18 residues. CDR3 protein: CASSLQGGQSSYNSPLHF. The CDR3 DNA reads TGTGCCAGCAGTTTACAGGGTGGCCAAAGCTCCTATAATTCACCCCTCCACTTT.

The gene calls are TRBV13 and TRBJ2-3; 8 bases agree with TRBD1. This CDR3 contains 15 residues. Germline V gene sequence: CDR1 PRHDT, CDR2 FYEKMQ (reference sequence). The V segment lost 3 bases and the J segment 2 bases; nucleotides outside the gene matches: 4. The CDR3 DNA is TGTGCCAGCAGCTTCGGGGACAGGAACACAGATACGCAGTATTTT. It encodes CASSFGDRNTDTQYF.

The V and J genes are TRBV5-6 and TRBJ2-7, with TRBD1 as a possible D gene (5 bases). The germline V gene encodes CDR1 SGHDT and CDR2 YYEEEE. CDR3 length: 13 amino acids. Trimming removed 1 base from V and 4 bases from J, with 9 bases in between. CDR3 amino acids: CASSLQGGYEQYF. As DNA, the CDR3 is TGTGCCAGCAGCTTGCAGGGTGGGTACGAGCAGTACTTC.

This clone was picked up a small number of times. The chain combines TRBV18 with TRBJ1-2, with 8 bases matching TRBD1. V trimming: 2 bases; J trimming: 7 bases; junction bases outside the gene matches: 6. This CDR3 has 14 residues. Per the germline V gene, CDR1 is KGHSH and CDR2 is LQKENI. The CDR3 DNA reads TGTGCCAGCTCACCAGAAGACAGGGGCCTTGGCTACACCTTC. Translation: CASSPEDRGLGYTF.

The rearrangement joins TRBV6-1 to TRBJ2-7; 8 bases are a match to TRBD2. The J segment lost 1 base and the V segment lost 5 bases, leaving 7 bases of the junction unmatched. Germline V gene sequence: CDR1 MNHNS, CDR2 SASEGT. This CDR3 is built from 15 residues. This chain's CDR3 is CASSPSGGLSYEQYF. The CDR3 nucleotides are TGTGCCAGCAGTCCGAGCGGGGGCCTTTCCTACGAGCAGTACTTC.

The chain employs TRBV27 and TRBJ1-6; 8 positions agree with TRBD1. The trim removed 6 bases at V and 1 base at J, leaving 8 bases unmatched. The CDR3 extends over 17 amino acids. Germline V gene sequence: CDR1 MNHEY, CDR2 SMNVEV (reference sequence). DNA for the CDR3: TGTGCCAGCAGGACAGGGGCCGTGGGATCCTATAATTCACCCCTCCACTTT. Its translation is CASRTGAVGSYNSPLHF.

This clone has just a few counts. The chain links TRBV19 to TRBJ1-1; 8 bases align to TRBD1. CDR1 and CDR2 (germline): LNHDA, SQIVND (reference sequence). The CDR3 sequence is 13 residues long. The V segment lost 10 bases and the J segment 0 bases; nucleotides outside the gene matches: 4. CDR3 bases: TGTGCCACGGGGACAGGAATGAACACTGAAGCTTTCTTT. Translation: CATGTGMNTEAFF.

This clone has only one observation. This chain uses TRBV19 with TRBJ1-4; a possible D gene is TRBD1 (5 bases). V gave up 2 bases and J gave up 7 bases, with 17 bases separating them. CDR1 and CDR2 (germline): LNHDA, SQIVND (reference sequence). The CDR3 has 16 amino acids. The CDR3 is CASSIRGGRRGEKLFF. In nucleotides, the CDR3 is TGTGCCAGTAGTATAAGGGGAGGGAGACGTGGTGAAAAACTGTTTTTT.

V usage is TRBV18 and J usage is TRBJ1-1; weak D call: TRBD1 (6 bases). This CDR3 comprises 13 residues. The germline V gene has CDR1 KGHSH and CDR2 LQKENI. Trimming took 5 bases from V and 1 from J, leaving 8 bases between them. CDR3 in DNA: TGTGCCAGCTCATCGGGACAGAACACTGAAGCTTTCTTT. Translating it yields CASSSGQNTEAFF.

This clone has only a few counts. The chain is built from TRBV27 and TRBJ2-5, with D possibly TRBD1 on 5 matching bases. CDR1 and CDR2 (germline): MNHEY, SMNVEV (reference sequence). The CDR3 consists of 17 residues. V gave up 5 bases and J gave up 2 bases, with 21 bases separating them. For the CDR3, the DNA is TGTGCCAGCAGTCAATTAGGCCGACAGATACATCAAGAGACCCAGTACTTC. Its protein is CASSQLGRQIHQETQYF.